A selection of T cell receptor beta chains follows, all from one sample in a study of PD-L1 blockade in urothelial cancer. Method: immunoSEQ multiplex PCR; TCRdb's copy keeps in-frame clones and lacks some. The table records 80,000 to 95,000 clones, roughly 83% of them present only once. Here the sequenced sample was PBMCs, taken around atezolizumab (anti-PD-L1) treatment. These receptors all come from a man aged 65 to 79 with urothelial cancer. The CDR3 runs from the conserved cysteine through the conserved F or W. A D gene is named only where the DNA matches it firmly. Size tells how often a clone was seen (once, few, many) or the class of an expanded clone, and some rows leave it out.

>TRBV28|TRBD1|TRBJ1-1|.
CASSSSYRGWTEAFF
TGTGCCAGCAGTTCCTCTTACAGGGGCTGGACTGAAGCTTTCTTT
>TRBV28|.|TRBJ2-3|.
CASKMARDKDTQYF
TGTGCCAGCAAGATGGCCCGGGACAAAGATACGCAGTATTTT
>TRBV5-6|.|TRBJ1-4|.
CASSLAGQSYATNEKLFF
TGTGCCAGCAGCTTGGCCGGACAGAGCTATGCAACTAATGAAAAACTGTTTTTT
>TRBV18|.|TRBJ1-1|.
CASSRSRENDEAFF
TGTGCCAGCTCACGCTCACGGGAGAACGATGAAGCTTTCTTT
>TRBV11-2|.|TRBJ1-2|.
CASSLVFNYGHTF
TGTGCCAGCAGCTTAGTTTTCAACTATGGCCACACCTTC
>TRBV5-4|.|TRBJ1-4|.
CASSLGRQVVREKLFF
TGTGCCAGCAGCTTGGGCCGGCAGGTTGTTCGGGAAAAACTGTTTTTT
>TRBV7-9|.|TRBJ1-1|.
CASSLDIGTLNTEAFF
TGTGCCAGCAGCTTAGATATCGGGACATTGAACACTGAAGCTTTCTTT
>TRBV5-4|TRBD2|TRBJ2-5|once
CASSFPVAGGLETQYF
TGTGCCAGCAGCTTTCCGGTCGCGGGAGGGCTAGAGACCCAGTACTTC
>TRBV5-1|TRBD1|TRBJ1-1|.
CASGKQGGSVNTEAFF
TGCGCCAGCGGGAAACAGGGGGGTTCGGTGAACACTGAAGCTTTCTTT
>TRBV10-1|TRBD2|TRBJ2-1|.
CASSPSGTSGGDEQFF
TGCGCCAGCTCCCCCTCCGGGACTAGCGGGGGTGATGAGCAGTTCTTC
>TRBV19|TRBD2|TRBJ2-7|.
CASSQRTSGGVHEQYF
TGTGCCAGTAGCCAACGGACTAGCGGGGGGGTCCACGAGCAGTACTTC
>TRBV29-1|TRBD1|TRBJ2-1|once
CSGTGQIYNEQFF
TGCAGCGGTACGGGACAGATTTACAATGAGCAGTTCTTC
>TRBV19|.|TRBJ1-1|.
CASSRTGTEAFF
TGTGCCAGTAGTAGGACTGGAACTGAAGCTTTCTTT
>TRBV6-1|TRBD1|TRBJ2-5|.
CASSEEWDRWETQYF
TGTGCCAGCAGTGAGGAATGGGACAGATGGGAGACCCAGTACTTC
>TRBV7-9|TRBD2|TRBJ2-7|.
CASSLGAGGPEEQYF
TGTGCCAGCAGCTTAGGGGCGGGAGGGCCTGAAGAGCAGTACTTC
>TRBV10-3|.|TRBJ2-5|.
CAISESRGETQYF
TGTGCCATCAGTGAGTCCAGGGGAGAGACCCAGTACTTC
>TRBV6-6|.|TRBJ2-5|.
CASSFRGRGQETQYF
TGTGCCAGCAGTTTCCGAGGACGGGGCCAAGAGACCCAGTACTTC
>TRBV7-9|.|TRBJ1-4|.
CASSLARTAADNEKLFF
TGTGCCAGCAGCTTAGCCAGGACAGCGGCTGATAATGAAAAACTGTTTTTT
>TRBV13|TRBD1|TRBJ1-1|hyperexpanded
CASSLGQGALTEAFF
TGTGCCAGCAGCCTGGGACAGGGGGCGCTTACTGAAGCTTTCTTT
>TRBV11-2|.|TRBJ2-7|.
CASSPTQSGPYEQYF
TGTGCCAGCAGCCCCACCCAAAGTGGCCCCTACGAGCAGTACTTC
>TRBV30|TRBD2|TRBJ2-1|.
CAWSFGTSRYNEQFF
TGTGCCTGGAGCTTCGGGACTAGCCGTTACAATGAGCAGTTCTTC
>TRBV4-3|.|TRBJ2-3|.
CASSQDRQESTDTQYF
TGCGCCAGCAGCCAAGATCGTCAGGAAAGCACAGATACGCAGTATTTT
>TRBV29-1|TRBD1|TRBJ2-7|.
CSVDTGGREQYF
TGCAGCGTTGATACAGGGGGTCGGGAGCAGTACTTC
>TRBV5-1|TRBD2|TRBJ2-3|.
CASSLVAGGRSDTQYF
TGCGCCAGCAGCTTGGTAGCGGGGGGCCGTTCAGATACGCAGTATTTT
>TRBV18|TRBD2|TRBJ2-1|.
CASSPQAGVGNEQFF
TGTGCCAGCTCACCACAGGCGGGAGTGGGAAATGAGCAGTTCTTC
>TRBV5-4|TRBD1|TRBJ1-6|.
CASSVDRGRNSPLHF
TGTGCCAGCAGCGTAGACAGGGGGCGCAATTCACCCCTCCACTTT
>TRBV7-9|TRBD2|TRBJ2-7|.
CASSLTLAGPEDEQYF
TGTGCCAGCAGCCTAACACTAGCGGGGCCTGAAGACGAGCAGTACTTC
>TRBV9|TRBD1|TRBJ2-3|once
CASSEGGHTDTQYF
TGTGCCAGCAGCGAAGGGGGCCACACAGATACGCAGTATTTT
>TRBV7-9|TRBD1|TRBJ1-3|.
CASSLAGTAGNTIYF
TGTGCCAGCAGCTTAGCGGGGACAGCGGGAAACACCATATATTTT
>TRBV15|.|TRBJ2-2|once
CATRPTHLTGELFF
TGTGCCACCAGACCCACCCACTTGACCGGGGAGCTGTTTTTT
>TRBV2|TRBD1|TRBJ2-7|.
CASSEARGPPYEQYF
TGTGCCAGCAGTGAGGCGAGGGGGCCTCCCTACGAGCAGTACTTC
>TRBV7-7|.|TRBJ2-5|.
CASSPGLQETQYF
TGTGCTAGCAGCCCGGGACTGCAAGAGACCCAGTACTTC
>TRBV6-6|.|TRBJ2-1|.
CASSYPPLYNEQFF
TGTGCCAGCAGTTACCCCCCTCTGTACAATGAGCAGTTCTTC
>TRBV10-2|TRBD1|TRBJ1-4|.
CASSVGQGNEKLFF
TGCGCCAGCAGTGTGGGACAGGGGAATGAAAAACTGTTTTTT
>TRBV2|TRBD2|TRBJ2-7|.
CASSRRPSGTHEQYF
TGTGCCAGCAGCCGTCGGCCTAGCGGGACCCACGAGCAGTACTTC
>TRBV5-6|.|TRBJ2-7|.
CASSREDEQYF
TGTGCCAGCAGTCGCGAGGATGAGCAGTACTTC
>TRBV19|TRBD1|TRBJ2-2|.
CASSRGQGANTGELFF
TGTGCCAGTAGCCGGGGACAGGGGGCAAACACCGGGGAGCTGTTTTTT
>TRBV5-6|.|TRBJ1-3|many
CASSPRGTGNTIYF
TGTGCCAGCTCCCCCAGGGGCACTGGAAACACCATATATTTT
>TRBV6-1|TRBD1|TRBJ1-1|.
CASSEGGNRGRAFF
TGTGCCAGCAGTGAAGGGGGGAACAGGGGGAGAGCTTTCTTT
>TRBV7-6|.|TRBJ2-7|.
CASSSDESEQYF
TGTGCCAGCAGCAGTGATGAGAGCGAGCAGTACTTC
>TRBV7-8|.|TRBJ1-2|.
CASSQEVNYGYTF
TGTGCCAGCAGCCAGGAGGTGAACTATGGCTACACCTTC
>TRBV30|TRBD1|TRBJ1-2|.
CAWSIRDRDGYTF
TGTGCCTGGAGTATCCGGGACAGGGACGGCTACACCTTC
>TRBV7-2|.|TRBJ2-7|.
CASSSRDEQYF
TGTGCCAGCAGCTCCAGGGACGAGCAGTACTTC
>TRBV5-1|TRBD2|TRBJ2-3|.
CASSLQPGLAGGDTDTQYF
TGCGCCAGCAGCCTGCAACCGGGACTAGCGGGGGGGGACACAGATACGCAGTATTTT
>TRBV4-1|TRBD1|TRBJ1-4|.
CASSPLDRGTNEKLFF
TGCGCCAGCAGCCCCCTTGACAGGGGGACTAATGAAAAACTGTTTTTT
>TRBV7-2|TRBD2|TRBJ2-1|once
CASSMLAGGPAEQFF
TGTGCCAGCAGCATGCTAGCGGGAGGGCCCGCTGAGCAGTTCTTC
>TRBV7-6|.|TRBJ2-2|few
CASSLKGRDYTGELFF
TGTGCCAGCAGCTTAAAGGGGCGGGATTACACCGGGGAGCTGTTTTTT
>TRBV14|.|TRBJ1-4|.
CASSFNAEATNEKLFF
TGTGCCAGCAGCTTCAACGCAGAAGCAACTAATGAAAAACTGTTTTTT
>TRBV9|TRBD1|TRBJ2-5|.
CASSRVTGGVGETQYF
TGTGCCAGCAGCCGAGTGACAGGGGGAGTTGGAGAGACCCAGTACTTC
>TRBV21-1|.|TRBJ1-1|.
CASSKVGTGSDTEAFF
.
>TRBV19|TRBD1|TRBJ2-7|.
CASTSGTGNSYEQYF
TGTGCCAGTACCTCCGGGACAGGGAACTCCTACGAGCAGTACTTC
>TRBV6-6|.|TRBJ2-3|once
CASSPRGTDTQYF
TGTGCCAGCAGTCCTCGGGGGACAGATACGCAGTATTTT
>TRBV27|.|TRBJ2-1|few
CAKTNNEQFF
TGTGCCAAGACAAACAATGAGCAGTTCTTC